This record covers a single TCR beta chain. This entry belongs to a study of blood T cell repertoires in COVID-19. About the study: Donors in the United States, Italy and Spain gave samples during acute or convalescent COVID-19. PBMCs, B-cell-depleted T cells, or T cells were the source of the cDNA or gDNA that made up the material.

The CDR3 totals 12 residues. Germline lookup yields CDR1 LNHNV and CDR2 YYDKDF (reference sequence). Trimming pared 8 bases from V and 3 bases from J, leaving 11 bases between. In the study's own analysis: Reference gene primers were amplified, and this amplification served to estimate nucleated cell counts. Measured with immunoSEQ multiplex PCR; TCRdb has only the in-frame clones, and not every one. That table furnishes V, J and clone size, whereas the DNA furnished D and trimming. The sample carries 150,000 to 200,000 clones, around 85% recorded once. Sample: peripheral blood. This clonotype originated in a human donor in a cohort sampled during active COVID-19. The chain is built from TRBV15 and TRBJ2-7; D is possibly TRBD1 (5 bases). The DNA of the CDR3 is TGTGCCACCGGGGCGCCAGGCTACGAGCAGTACTTC. As protein: CATGAPGYEQYF.